Following are 15 T cell receptor beta chains from one sample sequenced in a study of regulatory T cells in long-lasting Graves disease. iRepertoire HTBI primers and Arm-PCR of CDR3 regions built TCR beta libraries. TCRdb reanalysed the multiplex PCR reads using MiXCR and keeps one entry per CDR3 protein. The table records under 500,000 distinct CDR3 sequences, 15% to 20% of them present only once. The time point here: newly diagnosed GD, antithyroid drugs for less than 3 months. After RNA was extracted from PBMCs, the TCR library was made from it. The sample also formed part of further work on T cells in Graves' hyperthyroidism and ophthalmopathy.

Source: peripheral blood mononuclear cells (PBMCs), taken at new diagnosis, from a patient treated with antithyroid drugs. Source of these receptors: a woman in her twenties or thirties with Graves disease.

The rearrangement uses TRBV30 and TRBJ2-7; tentative D call: TRBD2 (5 bases). Trimming shortened V by 2 bases and J by 3 bases, and 17 bases separated the two germline ends. Germline V gene lookup returns CDR1 GTSNPN and CDR2 SVGIG (reference sequence). The CDR3 covers 15 residues. CDR3 loop: CAWSFGSSEGYEQYF. CDR3 nucleotides: TGTGCCTGGAGTTTCGGGTCATCAGAGGGCTACGAGCAGTACTTC.

This clonotype was detected many times. V is TRBV6-1 and J is TRBJ1-4; D uncertain. The CDR3 covers 12 residues. Germline assignment: CDR1 MNHNS and CDR2 SASEGT. V lost 3 bases and J 8 bases, leaving 7 bases between the germline ends. The CDR3 nucleotides read TGTGCCAGCAGTGAGCGCGAAGAAAAACTGTTTTTT. It is translated as CASSEREEKLFF.

This clonotype was picked up many times. The chain recombines TRBV20-1 with TRBJ2-5, with D possibly matching TRBD1 (6 bases). V was clipped by 1 base and J by 5 bases, with 11 bases between them. The germline CDR1 and CDR2 sequences are DFQATT and SNEGSKA (reference sequence). The CDR3 is 13 amino acids. The CDR3 DNA follows: TGCAGTGCTAGAGTTGGGGGCAGGGAGACCCAGTACTTC. It yields the protein CSARVGGRETQYF.

This clonotype was seen many times. The CDR3 loop is CGGPGSTEQYF. The CDR3 region has the DNA TGTGGGGGACCCGGGAGCACCGAGCAGTACTTC. The chain uses TRBV5-6 and TRBJ2-7, with D tentatively TRBD2 (6 bases). This CDR3 region has 11 residues. CDR1 and CDR2 (germline): SGHDT, YYEEEE. Full variable domain (missing parts from reference TRBV5-6 and TRBJ2-7): DAGVTQSPTHLIKTRGQQVTLRCSPKSGHDTVSWYQQALGQGPQFIFQYYEEEERQRGNFPDRFSGHQFPNYSSELNVNALLLGDSALYLCGGPGSTEQYFGPGTRLTVT.

This clonotype was observed at least ten times. This rearrangement joins TRBV18 to TRBJ1-1; the D is unclear. Germline lookup yields CDR1 KGHSH and CDR2 LQKENI. The V end was cut by 1 base, the J end by 2 bases, with 11 bases between. The CDR3 has 15 residues. CDR3 residues: CASSPQRTENTEAFF. The DNA of the CDR3 is TGTGCCAGCTCACCACAGAGGACGGAAAACACTGAAGCTTTCTTT.

There are a few counts of this clonotype. The chain uses TRBV19 and TRBJ2-7, with 8 bases matching TRBD2. Germline trimming cut 1 base from V and 4 bases from J; bases unmatched to any gene: 6. This CDR3 has 15 residues. The germline V gene has CDR1 LNHDA and CDR2 SQIVND (reference sequence). Here the CDR3 reads CASSIVPGGIYEQYF. DNA for the CDR3: TGTGCCAGTAGTATAGTGCCGGGAGGGATTTACGAGCAGTACTTC.

This clonotype was counted many times. The V gene is TRBV5-1, the J gene TRBJ2-1, with D perhaps given as TRBD1 or TRBD2 (5 bases each). The germline V and J ends were trimmed by 0 bases and 7 bases, with 8 bases remaining between them. Per germline, CDR1 SGHRS and CDR2 YFSETQ. The CDR3 extends over 13 amino acids. The CDR3 protein is CASSLEWGNEQFF. The CDR3 nucleotides are TGCGCCAGCAGCTTGGAATGGGGGAATGAGCAGTTCTTC.

As concerns this clonotype: The junction does not match germline at one end; this may be a read error. The chain recombines TRBV7-2 with TRBJ2-5, with 8 positions matching TRBD2. Germline CDR1 and CDR2: SGHTA and FQGNSA. This CDR3 comprises 14 residues. The CDR3 reads CASRSLAGLEAQYF. As DNA, the CDR3 is TGTGCCAGCAGGTCTTTAGCGGGGTTAGAGGCCCAGTACTTC.

Comments on this clonotype: A much larger clonotype is one base distant, so this may be a read error. The chain couples TRBV13 to TRBJ2-5; D is ambiguous. V lost 5 bases to trimming and J lost 6 bases, with 19 bases between them. From germline, CDR1 is PRHDT and CDR2 FYEKMQ (reference sequence). The CDR3 sequence is 15 residues long. The CDR3 here is CASSRRPRSDKTQYF. DNA for the CDR3: TGTGCCAGCAGCCGCAGGCCGAGGTCAGACAAGACCCAGTACTTC.

The genes are TRBV10-3 and TRBJ2-1, with a tentative D call TRBD1 (6 bases). Trimming removed 7 bases at V and 8 bases at J, with 9 bases between. The CDR3 covers 11 residues. Germline lookup yields CDR1 ENHRY and CDR2 SYGVKD. CDR3 nucleotide sequence: TGTGCCATCACCAAGGGGGATGAGCAGTTCTTC. The encoded protein is CAITKGDEQFF.

This clonotype was found a few times. J is TRBJ2-7 and V is TRBV11-2; TRBD1 might be the D (6 bases). Per the germline V gene, CDR1 is SGHAT and CDR2 is FQNNGV. This CDR3 comprises 15 residues. The ends were cut back, 2 bases at V and 3 bases at J, with 14 bases in the middle. The CDR3 loop is CASSLNEGRGYEQYF. As DNA, the CDR3 is TGTGCCAGCAGCTTAAATGAGGGCAGGGGCTACGAGCAGTACTTC.

V usage is TRBV7-6 and J usage is TRBJ1-4; D gene ambiguous. The V end was cut by 5 bases, the J end by 6 bases, with 13 bases between. The germline gives CDR1 SGHVS, CDR2 FNYEAQ. CDR3 length: 14 residues. CDR3 sequence reads: CASSRPGRDEKLFF. The CDR3 nucleotides read TGTGCCAGCAGCCGCCCTGGTAGGGATGAAAAACTGTTTTTT.

Turning to this clonotype: A much larger clone differs from this one at a single base, so this may be a read error. The V gene is TRBV7-9, the J gene TRBJ2-1, with 8 nucleotides matching TRBD1. The germline CDR1 and CDR2 sequences are SEHNR and FQNEAQ (reference sequence). CDR3 length equals 15 residues. CDR3 residues: CASGLVDRVGDEQFF. CDR3 bases: TGTGCCAGCGGCTTAGTGGACAGGGTGGGCGATGAGCAGTTCTTC.

This clonotype was observed many times. The chain employs TRBV2 and TRBJ1-2; a weak D match, TRBD1 (5 bases). V lost 3 bases and J 1 base, leaving 12 bases between the germline ends. The CDR3 spans 15 residues. In germline, CDR1 is SNHLY, CDR2 FYNNEI. CDR3 protein: CASSESDRLNYGYTF. CDR3 DNA: TGTGCCAGCAGTGAGTCCGACAGACTTAACTATGGCTACACCTTC.

Ten or more counts support this clonotype. The chain joins TRBV27 to TRBJ1-2; 7 bases line up with TRBD1. The germline V gene has CDR1 MNHEY and CDR2 SMNVEV (reference sequence). The V gene end was trimmed by 5 bases and the J gene end by 2 bases; junction bases not matched to a gene: 5. CDR3 length equals 14 residues. CDR3 sequence reads: CASSRTGWNYGYTF. CDR3 bases: TGTGCCAGCAGTCGGACAGGTTGGAACTATGGCTACACCTTC.